This is a list of T cell receptor beta chains from one sample in a study of a mutant IDH1 vaccine in newly diagnosed glioma. Assay used: immunoSEQ multiplex PCR; TCRdb lists only in-frame clones, some missing. The sample yields just over 60,000 clones, 75% to 90% seen once. These TCRs are of unknown antigen specificity. The input for sequencing was PBMCs, taken from a glioma patient whose treatment included an IDH1 peptide vaccine. These TCRs come from a man aged 25-45 years with glioma. CDR3s include the opening cysteine and the closing phenylalanine or tryptophan. The order of the fields is D gene, clone size, J gene, V gene, CDR3 protein, CDR3 DNA. D genes are given only for firm matches. Clone size is shown for a subset of rows, as once, few, many or a class of expanded clone.

NA,NA,TRBJ2-7,TRBV5-1,CASSLANFLGGEQYF,TGCGCCAGCAGCTTGGCTAATTTTTTGGGGGGCGAGCAGTACTTC
NA,once,TRBJ1-4,TRBV25-1,CASRGHGGEKLFF,TGTGCCAGCAGGGGACATGGCGGAGAAAAACTGTTTTTT
NA,NA,TRBJ2-1,TRBV18,CASSPSGSFYNEQFF,TGTGCCAGCTCACCATCAGGTTCCTTCTACAATGAGCAGTTCTTC
NA,few,TRBJ1-1,TRBV2,CASSGVTEAFF,TGTGCCAGCAGTGGTGTTACTGAAGCTTTCTTT
NA,NA,TRBJ1-1,TRBV6-5,CASSYVSGQAEAFF,TGTGCCAGCAGTTACGTGTCAGGGCAGGCTGAAGCTTTCTTT
NA,few,TRBJ1-5,TRBV6-1,CASSEMFSNQPQHF,TGTGCCAGCAGTGAGATGTTTAGCAATCAGCCCCAGCATTTT
NA,once,TRBJ1-2,TRBV5-4,CAQSDSLYGYTF,TGTGCCCAATCGGACAGCCTCTATGGCTACACCTTC
NA,NA,TRBJ2-1,TRBV2,CASIGEPYNEQFF,TGTGCCAGCATAGGGGAGCCCTACAATGAGCAGTTCTTC
NA,NA,TRBJ2-7,TRBV11-2,CASSLGQVGEQYF,TGTGCCAGCAGCTTAGGGCAGGTCGGCGAGCAGTACTTC
TRBD2,NA,TRBJ2-7,TRBV11-2,CASSLVSGFAYEQYF,TGTGCCAGCAGCTTAGTTAGCGGGTTCGCCTACGAGCAGTACTTC
TRBD1,NA,TRBJ1-6,TRBV7-9,CASSTIGDRRSSYNSPLHF,TGTGCCAGCAGTACTATTGGGGACAGACGAAGCTCCTATAATTCACCCCTCCACTTT
TRBD1,NA,TRBJ1-6,TRBV7-9,CASSLGQGARNSPLHF,TGTGCCAGCAGCTTGGGACAGGGGGCGCGTAATTCACCCCTCCACTTT
TRBD1,NA,TRBJ2-2,TRBV7-9,CASSLEGTANTGELFF,TGTGCCAGCAGCTTAGAAGGGACAGCGAACACCGGGGAGCTGTTTTTT